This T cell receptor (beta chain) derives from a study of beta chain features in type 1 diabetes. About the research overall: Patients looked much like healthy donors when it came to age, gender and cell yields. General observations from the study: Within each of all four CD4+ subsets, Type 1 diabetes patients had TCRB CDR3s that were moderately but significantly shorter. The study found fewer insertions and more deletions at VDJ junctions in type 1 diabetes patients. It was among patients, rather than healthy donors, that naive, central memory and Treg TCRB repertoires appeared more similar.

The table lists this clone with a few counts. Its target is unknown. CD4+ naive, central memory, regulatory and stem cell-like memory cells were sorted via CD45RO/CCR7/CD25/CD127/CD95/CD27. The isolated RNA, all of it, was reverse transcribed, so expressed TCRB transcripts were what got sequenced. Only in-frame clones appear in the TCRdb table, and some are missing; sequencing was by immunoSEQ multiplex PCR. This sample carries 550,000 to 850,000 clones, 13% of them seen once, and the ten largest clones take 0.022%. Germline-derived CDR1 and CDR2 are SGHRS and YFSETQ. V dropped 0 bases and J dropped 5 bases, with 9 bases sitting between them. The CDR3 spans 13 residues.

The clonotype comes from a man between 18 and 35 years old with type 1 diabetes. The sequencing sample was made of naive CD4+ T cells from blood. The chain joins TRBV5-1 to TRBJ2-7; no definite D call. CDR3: CASSLAVVHEQYF. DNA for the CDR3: TGCGCCAGCAGCTTGGCCGTCGTACACGAGCAGTACTTC.